A single sample is the source of the 24 T cell receptor beta chains below, sequenced in a study of human T cells and chemical hapten exposure. The time point denotes: patch test 1, 2 weeks after DPC sensitization. Treatment specified: therapeutic diphenylcyclopropenone sensitization with weekly scalp DPC. TCRdb processed the RACE reads anew with MiXCR; each CDR3 protein has one entry. Among 74,000 or so distinct CDR3 sequences listed, approximately 10% were seen once. The sequencing here drew on whole blood, taken in connection with sensitization to the hapten diphenylcyclopropenone (DPC). The receptors come from an older woman with alopecia areata. Some clones in this sample may be carry-over from other donors' samples.

This clonotype showed up many times. The chain is built from TRBV4-1 and TRBJ2-2; TRBD1 agrees at 9 bases. The CDR3 is 16 residues long. J gave up 2 bases and V 4 bases, and 5 bases lay outside the gene matches. CDR1 is MGHRA and CDR2 is YSYEKL in the germline V gene. CDR3 in DNA: TGCGCCAGCAGCCCCGGGGGACAGGGTAACACCGGGGAGCTGTTTTTT. Its translation is CASSPGGQGNTGELFF.

This clonotype was seen repeatedly, ten times or more. The V and J genes are TRBV29-1 and TRBJ2-3; the D gene is possibly TRBD2 (5 bases). The CDR3 is 14 residues long. From germline, CDR1 is SQVTM and CDR2 ANQGSEA. V dropped 7 bases and J dropped 3 bases, with 17 bases sitting between them. The CDR3 coding sequence is TGCAGCGCCCCTCATGGGGAGTCAACAGATACGCAGTATTTT. It specifies CSAPHGESTDTQYF.

This clonotype was counted once. Its ends do not fully match the called genes, so a read error is possible. The chain employs TRBV27 and TRBJ1-5, with TRBD1 matching 7 bases. The CDR3 extends over 14 amino acids. Germline V gene data show CDR1 as MNHEY and CDR2 as SMNVEV (reference sequence). Here the CDR3 reads CASSSTGVRQPQLF. DNA for the CDR3: TGTGCCAGCAGTTCCACAGGGGTTCGTCAGCCCCAGCTTTTT.

The rearrangement joins TRBV20-1 to TRBJ1-2; D possibly corresponds to TRBD1 (6 bases). The V end was cut by 6 bases, the J end by 7 bases, with 24 bases between. Per the germline V gene, CDR1 is DFQATT and CDR2 is SNEGSKA (reference sequence). The CDR3 length is 15 residues. CDR3 nucleotides: TGCAGTGCCAGTTTAGCAGAAAAACAGGGAAGTGGCTACACCTTC. Translating it yields CSASLAEKQGSGYTF.

Written as DNA, the CDR3 is TGTGCCAGCTCACCATTCCAGAGGGAGACGGGCCAAGAGACCCAGTACTTC. It yields the protein CASSPFQRETGQETQYF. The gene calls are TRBV18 and TRBJ2-5; D may be TRBD2 (5 bases). Germline V gene sequence: CDR1 KGHSH, CDR2 LQKENI. The CDR3 is made up of 17 amino acids. Deletions cut 2 bases from V and 1 base from J, with 17 bases between. The full variable domain, its missing parts supplied by reference TRBV18 and TRBJ2-5, is NAGVMQNPRHLVRRRGQEARLRCSPMKGHSHVYWYRQLPEEGLKFMVYLQKENIIDESGMPKERFSAEFPKEGPSILRIQQVVRGDSAAYFCASSPFQRETGQETQYFGPGTRLLVL.

The V call is TRBV4-1, the J call TRBJ1-2; D is unresolved. This CDR3 region has 14 residues. Germline values: CDR1 MGHRA, CDR2 YSYEKL. V gave up 2 bases and J gave up 8 bases, with 15 bases separating them. The CDR3 here is CASSQFSLGPGYTF. CDR3 DNA sequence: TGCGCCAGCAGCCAATTCTCATTGGGCCCCGGCTACACCTTC.

The chain joins TRBV5-1 to TRBJ2-3, with 9 bases matching TRBD2. V was clipped by 3 bases and J by 2 bases; unmatched bases: 13. This CDR3 has 18 amino acids. Germline assignment: CDR1 SGHRS and CDR2 YFSETQ. Here the CDR3 reads CASSWTPAGGLPTDTQYF. CDR3 DNA sequence: TGCGCCAGCAGCTGGACCCCAGCGGGGGGACTCCCCACAGATACGCAGTATTTT.

V and J are TRBV5-1 and TRBJ1-1; 7 bases align to TRBD1. Germline V gene lookup returns CDR1 SGHRS and CDR2 YFSETQ. V gave up 2 bases and J gave up 5 bases; unmatched junction bases: 9. This CDR3 is 15 amino acids long. CDR3 loop: CASSLIQGKGTEAFF. CDR3 bases: TGCGCCAGCAGCTTAATACAGGGGAAGGGAACTGAAGCTTTCTTT.

This clonotype was counted ten times or more. CDR3 region: CASSPPGPGAGEQYF. The DNA for the CDR3 is TGTGCCAGCTCACCACCGGGACCCGGAGCGGGCGAGCAGTACTTC. The rearrangement joins TRBV18 to TRBJ2-7; TRBD2 might be the D (6 bases). Per the germline V gene, CDR1 is KGHSH and CDR2 is LQKENI. V dropped 0 bases and J dropped 6 bases, with 15 bases sitting between them. The CDR3 contains 15 residues.

This clonotype has only a few counts. This chain links TRBV12-3 or TRBV12-4 with TRBJ1-6; perhaps TRBD1 as D (5 bases). V was cut by 7 bases and J by 8 bases, with 15 bases left in between. This CDR3 is built from 14 residues. The CDR3 DNA sequence: TGTGCCAGCACCATGGAGGGGCCTTATTCACCCCTCCACTTT. This gives the protein CASTMEGPYSPLHF.

The chain links TRBV18 to TRBJ1-2, with D possibly being TRBD1 (6 bases). Trimming took off 4 bases at V and 3 bases at J, with 18 bases between the two ends. Germline CDR1 reads KGHSH; CDR2 reads LQKENI. The CDR3 is made up of 16 amino acids. The CDR3 spells CASSQGAGARDYGYTF. For the CDR3, the DNA is TGTGCCAGCTCACAGGGAGCGGGGGCGCGAGACTATGGCTACACCTTC.

There are a few counts of this clonotype. The genes are TRBV5-1 and TRBJ1-1; possible D gene TRBD1, 5 bases. Trimming removed 3 bases at V and 1 base at J, with 13 bases between. The CDR3 consists of 15 residues. Germline V CDR1 and CDR2: SGHRS, YFSETQ. CDR3 sequence reads: CASSSWTSENTEAFF. CDR3 DNA: TGCGCCAGCAGCTCCTGGACATCCGAGAACACTGAAGCTTTCTTT.

This clonotype was picked up a small number of times. V gene TRBV7-8 combines with J gene TRBJ2-1, with D perhaps TRBD2 (6 bases). CDR1 and CDR2 (germline): SGHVS, FQNEAQ. V lost 6 bases, J lost 2 bases, and 14 bases lay in between. The length of the CDR3 is 15 residues. CDR3 nucleotide sequence: TGTGCCAGCAGGAACCGGGAGAGGGCCTACAATGAGCAGTTCTTC. Translated, it gives CASRNRERAYNEQFF.

This clonotype was seen repeatedly, ten times or more. V usage is TRBV5-1 and J usage is TRBJ1-1; D might be TRBD1 (5 bases). CDR3 length: 15 amino acids. V lost 6 bases and J lost 4, with 19 bases in between. Germline loops: CDR1 SGHRS, CDR2 YFSETQ. The CDR3 loop is CASILDPGTATEAFF. The CDR3 bases are TGCGCCAGCATTTTAGATCCCGGGACGGCCACTGAAGCTTTCTTT.

The chain joins TRBV4-1 to TRBJ2-7, with 10 bases lining up with TRBD2. Germline V gene data show CDR1 as MGHRA and CDR2 as YSYEKL. The CDR3 loop spans 16 amino acids. With V trimmed by 3 bases and J by 1 base, 6 bases remained unmatched. The CDR3 region is CASSHAPSGGSYEQYF. CDR3 nucleotides: TGCGCCAGCAGCCATGCCCCTAGCGGGGGATCCTACGAGCAGTACTTC.

This clonotype was seen only a few times. The chain recombines TRBV20-1 with TRBJ1-2, with TRBD1 identical over 9 bases. Germline assignment: CDR1 DFQATT and CDR2 SNEGSKA (reference sequence). The CDR3 spans 14 residues. J lost 8 bases, V lost 6 bases, and 13 bases had no gene match. DNA of the CDR3: TGCAGTGCCCTTGACAGGGGGATTTTGCGGGGCTACACCTTC. This gives the protein CSALDRGILRGYTF.

This clonotype was observed at least ten times. The chain has TRBV2 and TRBJ1-5, with 7 bases aligning to TRBD1. The CDR3 is made up of 14 amino acids. J gave up 5 bases and V 5 bases, and 6 bases lay outside the gene matches. Germline CDR1 reads SNHLY; CDR2 reads FYNNEI. The CDR3 protein is CASSRDSRDQPQHF. In DNA form, the CDR3 reads TGTGCCAGCAGTCGGGACAGTAGGGATCAGCCCCAGCATTTT.

The rearrangement uses TRBV29-1 and TRBJ1-1; D remains unclear. The CDR3 is made up of 12 amino acids. The ends were cut back, 7 bases at V and 0 bases at J, with 9 bases in the middle. The germline CDR1 and CDR2 sequences are SQVTM and ANQGSEA. The CDR3 loop is CSAEGMNTEAFF. The DNA of the CDR3 is TGCAGCGCCGAGGGAATGAACACTGAAGCTTTCTTT.

The table lists this clonotype with many counts. The chain links TRBV10-3 to TRBJ1-5, with 7 bases aligning to TRBD1. This CDR3 has 15 residues. From germline, CDR1 is ENHRY and CDR2 SYGVKD. Trimming took 3 bases from V and 2 from J; bases not matched to a gene: 4. DNA of the CDR3: TGTGCCATCAGTGAAAGTGACAGGGGCAATCAGCCCCAGCATTTT. Translation: CAISESDRGNQPQHF.

This clonotype was seen ten or more times. The V call is TRBV4-2, the J call TRBJ1-1, with a tentative D call TRBD1 (5 bases). V dropped 4 bases and J dropped 3 bases, with 15 bases sitting between them. Germline V CDR1 and CDR2: LGHNA, YNFKEQ. This CDR3 is 15 amino acids long. CDR3 nucleotide sequence: TGTGCCAGCAGCCTAAGGGACGGCCGGGACACTGAAGCTTTCTTT. Amino acids: CASSLRDGRDTEAFF.

At least ten counts were recorded for this clonotype. The chain couples TRBV3-1 to TRBJ1-1; D unresolved. CDR1 and CDR2 from the germline V gene are LGHDT and YNNKEL (reference sequence). V was clipped by 7 bases and J by 5 bases, with 14 bases between them. This CDR3 has 13 residues. The CDR3 bases are TGTGCCAGCACCCCAGCCCCGGCAACTGAAGCTTTCTTT. Encoded protein: CASTPAPATEAFF.

The J gene is TRBJ2-7, the V gene TRBV20-1; D not certain. V lost 7 bases and J 2 bases, leaving 9 bases between the germline ends. CDR3 size: 11 residues. Germline values: CDR1 DFQATT, CDR2 SNEGSKA (reference sequence). CDR3 loop: CSVWETYEQYF. CDR3 coding DNA: TGCAGTGTATGGGAAACCTACGAGCAGTACTTC.

This clonotype was recorded a few times. The J gene is TRBJ2-6, the V gene TRBV7-8, with D possibly being TRBD1 or TRBD2 (5 bases each). There are 14 residues in the CDR3. Trimming took 8 bases from V and 6 from J, leaving 14 bases between them. Germline CDR1 is SGHVS and CDR2 is FQNEAQ. The CDR3 DNA reads TGTGCCAGCGCCGGGCAGGGAGAGGCCAACGTCCTGACTTTC. It yields the protein CASAGQGEANVLTF.

The V gene is TRBV23-1, the J gene TRBJ2-7, with 8 positions matching TRBD2. TRBV23-1 is noted as an ORF with a role that remains uncertain. The CDR3 runs to 15 residues. The CDR3 nucleotides are TGCGGGGCGGGGAAGCAGCGGGGGAACTCCTACGAGCAGTACTTC. Translating it yields CGAGKQRGNSYEQYF.